Detailed here is one T cell receptor (beta chain). Its specificity is unknown. As to time point: persistent/refractory GD, antithyroid drugs over 5 years with positive TRAb. RNA extracted from PBMCs served as the sequencing template. Peripheral blood, 7 to 10 milliliters per patient, was collected in EDTA tubes. The sample belongs to a study of regulatory T cells in long-lasting Graves disease. Study-level results: Persistent patients shared more public clonotypes (roughly 2,500) than new patients (nearly 1,000). Newly diagnosed disease favored TRBV20-1 and TRBJ2-1 over persistent disease.

The CDR3 has 12 residues. V shed 1 base, J shed 4 bases, and the junction held 1 base outside the gene matches. CDR1 GTSNPN and CDR2 SVGIG come from the germline V gene (reference sequence). CDR3-region Arm-PCR and iRepertoire HTBI primers produced the TCR beta libraries. TCRdb used MiXCR to reprocess the multiplex PCR reads, holding one entry per CDR3 protein. The data contain roughly 470,000 distinct CDR3 sequences, under 25% of them singletons. J is TRBJ2-7 and V is TRBV30, with 7 nucleotides matching TRBD2. This clonotype was sampled from a female donor with Graves disease. Sequenced here: peripheral blood mononuclear cells (PBMCs), sampled when the disease was refractory, from a patient treated with antithyroid drugs. CDR3 residues: CAWSAGGYEQYF. The CDR3 DNA follows: TGTGCCTGGAGTGCCGGGGGGTACGAGCAGTACTTC.